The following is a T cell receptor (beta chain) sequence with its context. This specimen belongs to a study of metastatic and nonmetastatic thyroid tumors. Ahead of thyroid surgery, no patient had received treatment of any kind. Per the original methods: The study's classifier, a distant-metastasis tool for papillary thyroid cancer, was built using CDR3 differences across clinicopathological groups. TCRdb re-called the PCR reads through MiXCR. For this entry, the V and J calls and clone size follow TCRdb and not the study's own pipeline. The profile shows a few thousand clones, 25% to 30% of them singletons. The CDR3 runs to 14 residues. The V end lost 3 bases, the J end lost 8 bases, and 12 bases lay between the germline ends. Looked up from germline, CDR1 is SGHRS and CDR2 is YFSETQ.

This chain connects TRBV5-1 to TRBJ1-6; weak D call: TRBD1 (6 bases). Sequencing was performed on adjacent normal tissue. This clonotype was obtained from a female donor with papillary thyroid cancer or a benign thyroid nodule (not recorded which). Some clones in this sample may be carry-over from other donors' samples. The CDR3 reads CASSSRGRDSPLHF. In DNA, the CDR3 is TGCGCCAGCAGCTCCAGGGGTAGGGATTCACCCCTCCACTTT.